Listed below are T cell receptor beta chains from one sample, sequenced in a study of shared clonotypes between healthy human individuals. Assay: immunoSEQ multiplex PCR; the TCRdb copy retains only in-frame clones and omits some. The data hold about 490,000 clones, with around 79% observed a single time. The sample comprised PBMCs. Receptor source: a middle-aged woman in good health. Some clones in this sample may be carry-over from other donors' samples. The CDR3 runs from the conserved cysteine through the conserved F or W. The order of the fields is V gene, J gene, D gene, clone size, CDR3 protein, CDR3 DNA. D genes are given only for firm matches. A clone size is listed for some rows: how often the clone was seen (once, few, many), or a class if it is expanded.

TRBV2	TRBJ2-7	TRBD1	few	CASLGDRGAYEQYF	TGTGCCAGTCTGGGTGACAGGGGAGCCTACGAGCAGTACTTC
TRBV28	TRBJ1-3	.	.	CASAGGNTIYF	TGTGCCAGCGCGGGCGGAAACACCATATATTTT
TRBV4-2	TRBJ2-2	.	.	CASSQDHGRTGELFF	TGTGCCAGCAGCCAAGATCACGGCAGGACCGGGGAGCTGTTTTTT
TRBV9	TRBJ2-7	TRBD1	.	CASSVGRTGAYEQYF	TGTGCCAGCAGCGTAGGGCGGACAGGAGCCTACGAGCAGTACTTC
TRBV28	TRBJ2-1	.	.	CASSSRTKGGDEQFF	TGTGCCAGCAGTTCGCGTACGAAAGGAGGCGATGAGCAGTTCTTC
TRBV7-2	TRBJ1-2	TRBD1	.	CASSLGPGTGLYGYTF	TGTGCCAGCAGCTTAGGGCCAGGGACAGGCCTGTATGGCTACACCTTC
TRBV21-1	TRBJ2-7	.	.	CASSKGRLRIAEGGYEQYF	TGTGCCAGCAGCAAAGGGCGGTTACGTATAGCGGAAGGAGGCTACGAGCAGTACTTC
TRBV6-5	TRBJ1-2	.	many	CAIEGGGNYGYTF	TGTGCCATCGAGGGAGGGGGGAATTATGGCTACACCTTC
TRBV9	TRBJ1-5	TRBD1	.	CASSVGDRSQPQHF	TGTGCCAGCAGCGTAGGGGACAGAAGTCAGCCCCAGCATTTT
TRBV28	TRBJ2-5	.	.	CASGIPRTDLYPETQYF	TGTGCCAGCGGAATACCCCGGACTGATCTTTACCCAGAGACCCAGTACTTC
TRBV10-3	TRBJ1-6	TRBD1	.	CAIRGTGRNSPLHF	TGTGCCATCAGGGGGACAGGGAGAAATTCACCCCTCCACTTT
TRBV5-1	TRBJ2-7	.	few	CASSGPGHEQYF	TGCGCCAGCAGCGGCCCGGGACACGAGCAGTACTTC
TRBV19	TRBJ2-1	TRBD2	.	CASSGLAGYNEQFF	TGTGCCAGTAGTGGACTAGCGGGATACAATGAGCAGTTCTTC
TRBV12-5	TRBJ2-3	.	.	CASEPNRADTQYF	TGTGCTAGTGAACCGAACCGAGCAGATACGCAGTATTTT
TRBV15	TRBJ1-3	.	.	CATSRVAASGNTIYF	TGTGCCACCAGCAGAGTGGCGGCCTCTGGAAACACCATATATTTT
TRBV28	TRBJ1-6	.	.	CASSSRQRDISLHF	TGTGCCAGCAGCTCCAGACAGCGCGACATCTCCCTCCACTTT
TRBV27	TRBJ1-1	TRBD1	.	CASSLLAGGSNTEAFF	TGTGCCAGCAGTTTATTGGCAGGGGGTTCGAACACTGAAGCTTTCTTT
TRBV6-1	TRBJ2-3	.	.	CASKSAGGTDTQYF	TGTGCCAGCAAGTCAGCGGGTGGCACAGATACGCAGTATTTT
TRBV7-2	TRBJ2-7	.	once	CASSSTGWRVQVNEQYF	TGTGCCAGCAGCTCCACCGGTTGGAGGGTCCAGGTGAACGAGCAGTACTTC
TRBV4-1	TRBJ2-2	.	.	CASSPGATKNTGELFF	TGCGCCAGCAGCCCCGGGGCAACAAAAAACACCGGGGAGCTGTTTTTT
TRBV7-2	TRBJ2-7	TRBD2	once	CASSLGLAGGPQEQYF	TGTGCCAGCAGCTTAGGTCTGGCGGGAGGGCCTCAAGAGCAGTACTTC
TRBV7-2	TRBJ2-2	TRBD1	.	CATERDRPYTGELFF	TGTGCCACCGAACGGGACAGACCCTACACCGGGGAGCTGTTTTTT
TRBV7-8	TRBJ1-4	TRBD1	.	CASSLGQGGEKLFF	TGTGCCAGCAGCCTCGGACAGGGGGGAGAAAAACTGTTTTTT
TRBV19	TRBJ1-3	.	once	CASSISGNTIYF	TGTGCCAGTAGTATATCCGGAAACACCATATATTTT
TRBV7-7	TRBJ2-2	TRBD2	once	CASSQGLAAGEGELFF	TGTGCTAGCAGCCAGGGACTAGCGGCCGGCGAAGGGGAGCTGTTTTTT
TRBV5-6	TRBJ1-3	TRBD1	.	CASSSAGGRGNTIYF	TGTGCCAGCAGCTCCGCAGGGGGAAGAGGAAACACCATATATTTT
TRBV19	TRBJ2-1	.	.	CASSGRLAANYNEQFF	TGTGCCAGTAGTGGTAGGTTAGCGGCGAACTACAATGAGCAGTTCTTC
TRBV5-1	TRBJ2-1	.	.	CASGLVGDGNEQFF	TGCGCCAGCGGCTTGGTAGGCGATGGGAATGAGCAGTTCTTC
TRBV9	TRBJ2-2	TRBD2	.	CASSVGSGRNTGELFF	TGTGCCAGCAGCGTAGGTAGCGGGAGGAACACCGGGGAGCTGTTTTTT
TRBV4-2	TRBJ1-4	TRBD1	many	CASSQDRGFNEKLFF	TGTGCCAGCAGCCAGGACAGGGGCTTTAATGAAAAACTGTTTTTT
TRBV18	TRBJ2-2	.	.	CASSPPDSTGELFF	TGTGCCAGCTCTCCGCCTGACAGCACCGGGGAGCTGTTTTTT
TRBV5-6	TRBJ1-1	.	.	CASSFLGIPNTEAFF	TGTGCCAGCAGCTTTCTGGGGATTCCGAACACTGAAGCTTTCTTT
TRBV19	TRBJ2-1	.	.	CASRRGGIGEQFF	TGTGCCAGTAGAAGGGGGGGAATCGGTGAGCAGTTCTTC
TRBV9	TRBJ1-4	TRBD1	.	CASSPRTGAEKLFF	TGTGCCAGCAGCCCAAGGACAGGGGCTGAAAAACTGTTTTTT
TRBV5-1	TRBJ2-7	.	.	CASSPDPSSSYEQYF	TGCGCCAGCAGTCCCGACCCCTCGAGCTCCTACGAGCAGTACTTC
TRBV28	TRBJ2-7	.	.	CASRPGSGGTYEQYF	TGTGCCAGCAGACCAGGGTCAGGAGGGACCTACGAGCAGTACTTC